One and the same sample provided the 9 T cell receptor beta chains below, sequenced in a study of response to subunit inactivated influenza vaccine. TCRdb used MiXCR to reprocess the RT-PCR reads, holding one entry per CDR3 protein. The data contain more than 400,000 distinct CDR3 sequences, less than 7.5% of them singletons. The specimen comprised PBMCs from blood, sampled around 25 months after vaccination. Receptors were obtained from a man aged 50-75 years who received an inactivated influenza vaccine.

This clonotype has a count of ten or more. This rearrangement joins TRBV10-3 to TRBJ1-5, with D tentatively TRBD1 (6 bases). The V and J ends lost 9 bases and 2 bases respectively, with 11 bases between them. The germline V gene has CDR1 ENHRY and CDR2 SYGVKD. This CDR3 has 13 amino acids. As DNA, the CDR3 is TGTGCCATTAACGGACAGCGCAATCAGCCCCAGCATTTT. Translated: CAINGQRNQPQHF.

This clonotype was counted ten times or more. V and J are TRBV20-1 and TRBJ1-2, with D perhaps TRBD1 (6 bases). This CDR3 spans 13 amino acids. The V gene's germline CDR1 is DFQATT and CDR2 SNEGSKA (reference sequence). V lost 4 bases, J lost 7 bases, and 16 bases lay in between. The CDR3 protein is CSAIRGAGGGYTF. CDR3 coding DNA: TGCAGTGCTATCAGGGGAGCTGGGGGTGGCTACACCTTC.

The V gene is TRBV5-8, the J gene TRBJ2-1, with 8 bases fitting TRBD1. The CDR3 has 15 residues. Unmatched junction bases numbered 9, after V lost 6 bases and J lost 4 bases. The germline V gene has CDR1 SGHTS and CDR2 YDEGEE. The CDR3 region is CASTLRTGRYNEQFF. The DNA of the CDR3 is TGTGCCAGCACCCTCCGGACAGGGAGGTACAATGAGCAGTTCTTC.

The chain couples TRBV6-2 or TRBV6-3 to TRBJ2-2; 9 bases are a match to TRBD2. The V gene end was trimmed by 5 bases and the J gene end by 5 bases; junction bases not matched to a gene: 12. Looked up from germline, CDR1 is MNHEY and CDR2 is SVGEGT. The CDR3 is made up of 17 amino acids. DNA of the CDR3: TGTGCCAGCAGTGAGACTAGCGGACGCCGATTGACCGGGGAGCTGTTTTTT. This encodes CASSETSGRRLTGELFF.

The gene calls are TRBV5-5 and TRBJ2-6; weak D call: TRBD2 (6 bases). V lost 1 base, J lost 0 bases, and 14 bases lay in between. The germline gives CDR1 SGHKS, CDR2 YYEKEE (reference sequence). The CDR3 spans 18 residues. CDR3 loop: CASSLFGGIFSGANVLTF. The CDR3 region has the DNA TGTGCCAGCAGCTTGTTCGGCGGGATCTTCTCTGGGGCCAACGTCCTGACTTTC. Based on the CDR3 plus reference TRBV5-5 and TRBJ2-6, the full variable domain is DAGVTQSPTHLIKTRGQQVTLRCSPISGHKSVSWYQQVLGQGPQFIFQYYEKEERGRGNFPDRFSARQFPNYSSELNVNALLLGDSALYLCASSLFGGIFSGANVLTFGAGSRLTVL.

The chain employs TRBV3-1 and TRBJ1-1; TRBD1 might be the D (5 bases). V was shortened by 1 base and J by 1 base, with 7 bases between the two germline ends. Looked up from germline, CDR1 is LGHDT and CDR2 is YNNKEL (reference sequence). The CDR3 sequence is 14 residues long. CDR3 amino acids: CASSQARANTEAFF. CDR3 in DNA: TGTGCCAGCAGCCAAGCCAGGGCGAACACTGAAGCTTTCTTT.

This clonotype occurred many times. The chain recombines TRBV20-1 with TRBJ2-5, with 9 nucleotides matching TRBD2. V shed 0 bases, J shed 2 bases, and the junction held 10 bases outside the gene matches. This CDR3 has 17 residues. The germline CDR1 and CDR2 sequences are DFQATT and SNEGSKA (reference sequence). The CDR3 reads CSARDDGKAGGQETQYF. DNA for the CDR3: TGCAGTGCTAGAGATGATGGGAAAGCGGGAGGACAAGAGACCCAGTACTTC.

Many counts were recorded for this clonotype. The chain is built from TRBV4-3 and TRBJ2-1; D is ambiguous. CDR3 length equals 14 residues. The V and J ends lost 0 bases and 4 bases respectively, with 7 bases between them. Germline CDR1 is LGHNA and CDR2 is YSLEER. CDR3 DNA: TGCGCCAGCAGCCAAGAAGGCTATTACAATGAGCAGTTCTTC. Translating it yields CASSQEGYYNEQFF.

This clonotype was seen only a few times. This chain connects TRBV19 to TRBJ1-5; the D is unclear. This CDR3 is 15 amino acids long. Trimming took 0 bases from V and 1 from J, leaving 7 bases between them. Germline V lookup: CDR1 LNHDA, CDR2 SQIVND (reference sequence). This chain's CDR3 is CASSIDQWSNQPQHF. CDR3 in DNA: TGTGCCAGTAGTATAGATCAATGGAGCAATCAGCCCCAGCATTTT.